Sequencing of this TCR beta chain was carried out in a study of beta chain features in type 1 diabetes. About the research overall: On cell yields, gender and age, patients and healthy donors were similar. Overall study results and limits: More deletions and fewer insertions at VDJ junctions were found in patients with type 1 diabetes. A moderate, significant TCRB CDR3 shortening appeared in type 1 diabetes across four CD4+ subsets.

The sequenced template was cDNA made from the entire isolated RNA. About 3.9 million reads on average were seen across naive, central memory and regulatory T cell samples. TCRdb's copy holds only in-frame clones and misses some; the assay was immunoSEQ multiplex PCR. Here the sample spans some 150,000 clones, around 10% being singletons. V shed 2 bases, J shed 0 bases, and the junction held 8 bases outside the gene matches. The CDR3 totals 18 residues. Per germline, CDR1 SGHTA and CDR2 FQGNSA. A remark on this clone: Antigen unknown. A much larger clone lies a single base off, so this may be a read error.

This sequence joins TRBV7-2 and TRBJ2-3; 10 bases align to TRBD2. Specimen: central memory CD4+ T cells from blood. This clonotype originated in a man between 18 and 29 years old in good health. This CDR3 reads CASSLRAASGSSTDTQYF. The CDR3 DNA is TGTGCCAGCAGCTTACGAGCCGCTAGCGGGAGCAGCACAGATACGCAGTATTTT.